These 27 T cell receptor beta chains were sequenced from one sample in a study of blood T cell repertoires in COVID-19. Data came from immunoSEQ multiplex PCR; TCRdb stores just in-frame clones and leaves some out. This table holds 250,000 to 350,000 clones, roughly nine tenths found once. Input material: PBMCs or T cells enriched from blood (not recorded which). These receptors were collected from a young woman who had recovered from COVID-19.

This clone was seen a handful of times. The chain employs TRBV28 and TRBJ2-4, with 10 bases that match TRBD1. CDR1 and CDR2 (germline): MDHEN, SYDVKM. The CDR3 spans 13 residues. The ends lost 6 bases at V and 6 bases at J; junction bases unmatched: 2. The CDR3 nucleotides are TGTGCCAGCAGAGGGACAGGGGTAAACATTCAGTACTTC. Translating it yields CASRGTGVNIQYF.

In regard to this clone: Different DNA sequences within this sample yield the same CDR3. The gene calls are TRBV19 and TRBJ1-2; no clear D. CDR1 and CDR2 from the germline V gene are LNHDA and SQIVND (reference sequence). V shed 9 bases and J shed 5 bases, with 13 bases lying between them. The CDR3 is made up of 12 amino acids. For the CDR3, the DNA is TGTGCCAGCAGCTTGCGGGGTTATGGCTACACCTTC. The encoded protein is CASSLRGYGYTF. Combining the CDR3 with reference TRBV19 and TRBJ1-2 gives the whole variable domain DGGITQSPKYLFRKEGQNVTLSCEQNLNHDAMYWYRQDPGQGLRLIYYSQIVNDFQKGDIAEGYSVSREKKESFPLTVTSAQKNPTAFYLCASSLRGYGYTFGSGTRLTVV.

The V gene is TRBV19, the J gene TRBJ2-1, with 11 bases lining up with TRBD1. This CDR3 is 16 amino acids long. V lost 3 bases and J lost 6; bases outside the gene matches: 7. CDR1 and CDR2 (germline): LNHDA, SQIVND (reference sequence). CDR3 residues: CASSIFGTGGSNEQFF. CDR3 in DNA: TGTGCCAGTAGTATTTTCGGGACAGGGGGATCCAATGAGCAGTTCTTC. Together with reference TRBV19 and TRBJ2-1, the CDR3 gives the full variable domain: DGGITQSPKYLFRKEGQNVTLSCEQNLNHDAMYWYRQDPGQGLRLIYYSQIVNDFQKGDIAEGYSVSREKKESFPLTVTSAQKNPTAFYLCASSIFGTGGSNEQFFGPGTRLTVL.

V usage is TRBV28 and J usage is TRBJ1-2, with D uncertain. Trimming took 6 bases from V and 2 from J, leaving 10 bases between them. Germline V lookup: CDR1 MDHEN, CDR2 SYDVKM. The CDR3 is made up of 13 amino acids. The DNA of the CDR3 is TGTGCCAGCAGCCTAAATGCCAACTATGGCTACACCTTC. Encoded protein: CASSLNANYGYTF.

This chain uses TRBV7-9 with TRBJ1-4; D is ambiguous. Per the germline V gene, CDR1 is SEHNR and CDR2 is FQNEAQ (reference sequence). The V and J ends lost 1 base and 8 bases respectively, with 20 bases between them. The CDR3 is 17 amino acids. Here the CDR3 reads CASSLESPRPPGEKLFF. The DNA for the CDR3 is TGTGCCAGCAGCTTAGAAAGTCCCCGGCCCCCCGGGGAAAAACTGTTTTTT.

The gene calls are TRBV4-3 and TRBJ1-4; D is undetermined. The germline gives CDR1 LGHNA, CDR2 YSLEER. The CDR3 totals 13 residues. V lost 8 bases, J lost 0 bases, and 7 bases lay in between. This CDR3 is CASSRATNEKLFF. CDR3 DNA: TGCGCCAGCTCGCGCGCAACTAATGAAAAACTGTTTTTT.

The rearrangement uses TRBV5-1 and TRBJ2-1; TRBD2 matches at 10 bases. The germline V gene has CDR1 SGHRS and CDR2 YFSETQ. There are 16 residues in the CDR3. Losses at the gene ends were 7 bases for V and 2 bases for J; bases not matched to a gene: 9. The CDR3 nucleotides are TGCGCCAGCCTGAGGAGCGGGGGGGCCCCCTACAATGAGCAGTTCTTC. Translating gives CASLRSGGAPYNEQFF.

V usage is TRBV19 and J usage is TRBJ2-2, with D tentatively TRBD2 (6 bases). The ends were cut back, 1 base at V and 3 bases at J, with 18 bases in the middle. Per the germline V gene, CDR1 is LNHDA and CDR2 is SQIVND (reference sequence). The CDR3 is made up of 18 amino acids. The CDR3 sequence is CASSIVGTGTPHTGELFF. DNA for the CDR3: TGTGCCAGTAGTATAGTCGGAACCGGGACTCCTCACACCGGGGAGCTGTTTTTT.

A note on this clone: Sequence at one end of the junction differs from germline and may be a read error. This sequence joins TRBV6-5 and TRBJ1-2; D is unresolved. The CDR3 covers 14 residues. The germline V gene encodes CDR1 MNHEY and CDR2 SVGAGI. CDR3 amino acids: CASRNTGINYGYAF. The DNA for the CDR3 is TGTGCCAGCAGAAACACGGGTATTAACTATGGCTACGCCTTC.

Remarks on this clone: This sample also contains other DNA sequences that code for the same CDR3. The CDR3 reads CAWSRGYEQYF. CDR3 bases: TGTGCCTGGAGTCGGGGCTACGAGCAGTACTTC. The chain is built from TRBV30 and TRBJ2-7; TRBD2 is a possible D gene (5 bases). This CDR3 has 11 amino acids. CDR1 is GTSNPN, CDR2 SVGIG, per germline (reference sequence). V lost 2 bases and J lost 3, with 5 bases in between. Based on the CDR3 plus reference TRBV30 and TRBJ2-7, the full variable domain is SQTIHQWPATLVQPVGSPLSLECTVEGTSNPNLYWYRQAAGRGLQLLFYSVGIGQISSEVPQNLSASRPQDRQFILSSKKLLLSDSGFYLCAWSRGYEQYFGPGTRLTVT.

The chain links TRBV6-1 to TRBJ1-4; perhaps TRBD1 as D (5 bases). The CDR3 runs 13 residues. Germline values: CDR1 MNHNS, CDR2 SASEGT. The V end lost 3 bases, the J end lost 8 bases, and 10 bases lay between the germline ends. As DNA, the CDR3 is TGTGCCAGCAGTGAGTGGGGGGTCGAAAAACTGTTTTTT. The encoded protein is CASSEWGVEKLFF.

This clone was recorded a few times. The chain is built from TRBV30 and TRBJ1-1; 8 nucleotides line up with TRBD1. Germline CDR1 GTSNPN, CDR2 SVGIG (reference sequence). V shed 3 bases and J 4 bases; nucleotides not matched to a gene: 7. The CDR3 loop spans 14 amino acids. In DNA, the CDR3 is TGTGCCTGGAGGACAGGGGTGGGGAGCACTGAAGCTTTCTTT. Translating it yields CAWRTGVGSTEAFF.

This clone was picked up a small number of times. This rearrangement joins TRBV5-1 to TRBJ1-1; D is unclear. Germline V gives CDR1 SGHRS, CDR2 YFSETQ. Trimming left V 2 bases short and J 3 bases short, with 8 bases between. This CDR3 has 13 residues. CDR3 nucleotides: TGCGCCAGCAGCTTCTCCCCGTACACTGAAGCTTTCTTT. Translated, it gives CASSFSPYTEAFF.

This chain uses TRBV6-5 with TRBJ2-2; D is undetermined. CDR3 length: 15 residues. The germline V and J ends were trimmed by 7 bases and 6 bases, with 18 bases remaining between them. Germline V gene data show CDR1 as MNHEY and CDR2 as SVGAGI. CDR3 loop: CASNPQELLPGELFF. CDR3 DNA sequence: TGTGCCAGCAATCCCCAGGAACTCCTTCCCGGGGAGCTGTTTTTT.

CDR3 sequence reads: CASGTGLAGVADTQYF. The CDR3 bases are TGTGCTAGTGGAACGGGACTAGCGGGGGTTGCAGATACGCAGTATTTT. V is TRBV12-5 and J is TRBJ2-3; 14 positions agree with TRBD2. CDR1 is LGHNT, CDR2 FRNRAP, per germline. The CDR3 has 16 amino acids. Trimming took 6 bases from V and 4 from J; bases not matched to a gene: 6.

This clone was seen only once. This chain links TRBV9 with TRBJ1-1, with no clear D. The CDR3 loop spans 13 amino acids. V lost 3 bases and J 5 bases, leaving 11 bases between the germline ends. Germline V gene sequence: CDR1 SGDLS, CDR2 YYNGEE. The CDR3 sequence: CASSGYSGTEAFF. CDR3 bases: TGTGCCAGCAGCGGTTACAGTGGAACTGAAGCTTTCTTT.

The chain combines TRBV4-3 with TRBJ2-5; D is perhaps TRBD2 (5 bases). Trimming pared 1 base from V and 1 base from J, leaving 22 bases between. The CDR3 covers 19 residues. CDR1 LGHNA and CDR2 YSLEER come from the germline V gene. The CDR3 region is CASSQGLSRLASLQETQYF. In nucleotides, the CDR3 is TGCGCCAGCAGCCAAGGATTGAGTCGGCTAGCCTCCCTCCAAGAGACCCAGTACTTC.

This clone came up once. V is TRBV6-5 and J is TRBJ2-5; 9 positions match TRBD1. V shed 8 bases and J 7 bases; nucleotides not matched to a gene: 11. The CDR3 is 14 amino acids. Germline lookup yields CDR1 MNHEY and CDR2 SVGAGI. DNA of the CDR3: TGTGCCAGCGTGCCGGGACAGGGAGGGCTGACCCAGTACTTC. Translated, it gives CASVPGQGGLTQYF.

The chain uses TRBV7-9 and TRBJ1-4; D perhaps matches TRBD1 (6 bases). Germline CDR1 reads SEHNR; CDR2 reads FQNEAQ (reference sequence). Trimming cost V 0 bases and J 0 bases, with 11 bases left between them. The CDR3 spans 17 residues. CDR3 sequence reads: CASSLAGTSATNEKLFF. CDR3 coding DNA: TGTGCCAGCAGCTTAGCAGGGACATCCGCAACTAATGAAAAACTGTTTTTT.

CDR3 in amino acids: CASRPTTGGYEQYF. The CDR3 nucleotides read TGTGCCAGCAGACCAACAACAGGGGGCTACGAGCAGTACTTC. The chain links TRBV7-2 to TRBJ2-7; 8 bases are a match to TRBD1. The V gene's germline CDR1 is SGHTA and CDR2 FQGNSA. Germline trimming cut 6 bases from V and 3 bases from J; bases unmatched to any gene: 7. The CDR3 sequence is 14 residues long.

The V and J genes are TRBV30 and TRBJ1-6; D perhaps matches TRBD1 (5 bases). Trimming shortened V by 0 bases and J by 10 bases, and 16 bases separated the two germline ends. CDR1 GTSNPN and CDR2 SVGIG come from the germline V gene (reference sequence). The CDR3 extends over 15 amino acids. The CDR3 is CAWSVGQGVGSPLHF. As DNA, the CDR3 is TGTGCCTGGAGTGTGGGGCAGGGCGTTGGATCACCCCTCCACTTT. Looking up the rest from reference TRBV30 and TRBJ1-6 gives the full variable domain: SQTIHQWPATLVQPVGSPLSLECTVEGTSNPNLYWYRQAAGRGLQLLFYSVGIGQISSEVPQNLSASRPQDRQFILSSKKLLLSDSGFYLCAWSVGQGVGSPLHFGNGTRLTVT.

The V gene is TRBV6-4, the J gene TRBJ2-7; a weak D match, TRBD2 (5 bases). CDR1 and CDR2 (germline): MRHNA, SNTAGT. This CDR3 is built from 14 residues. V shed 3 bases and J shed 2 bases, with 11 bases lying between them. The CDR3 spells CASSERAGAYEQYF. Written as DNA, the CDR3 is TGTGCCAGCAGTGAGAGGGCAGGCGCCTACGAGCAGTACTTC.

The chain is built from TRBV19 and TRBJ2-2; possible D gene TRBD1, 5 bases. The CDR3 is 15 amino acids. Germline CDR1 reads LNHDA; CDR2 reads SQIVND (reference sequence). Trimming shortened V by 4 bases and J by 5 bases, and 14 bases separated the two germline ends. The CDR3: CASSNPGPQTGELFF. The DNA for the CDR3 is TGTGCCAGTAGTAACCCAGGGCCCCAAACCGGGGAGCTGTTTTTT.

CDR3 bases: TGTGCCAGCAGCGTCCAGGGGACAGCTGGCTACACCTTC. Protein product: CASSVQGTAGYTF. This sequence joins TRBV5-4 and TRBJ1-2, with 7 bases identical to TRBD1. With V trimmed by 4 bases and J by 7 bases, 7 bases remained unmatched. Germline CDR1 reads SGHNT; CDR2 reads YYREEE (reference sequence). This CDR3 region has 13 residues. The full variable domain, with the rest looked up from reference TRBV5-4 and TRBJ1-2, is ETGVTQSPTHLIKTRGQQVTLRCSSQSGHNTVSWYQQALGQGPQFIFQYYREEENGRGNFPPRFSGLQFPNYSSELNVNALELDDSALYLCASSVQGTAGYTFGSGTRLTVV.

This clone was found once. The chain has TRBV27 and TRBJ1-2, with a tentative D call TRBD1 (5 bases). The germline CDR1 and CDR2 sequences are MNHEY and SMNVEV (reference sequence). V was clipped by 6 bases and J by 6 bases, with 17 bases between them. This CDR3 is 14 amino acids long. The CDR3 is CASSSPGGRNGYTF. In DNA, the CDR3 is TGTGCCAGCAGCAGTCCGGGGGGAAGGAATGGCTACACCTTC.

The chain links TRBV4-3 to TRBJ2-2, with 7 bases lining up with TRBD2. Losses at the gene ends were 1 base for V and 8 bases for J; bases not matched to a gene: 7. Germline V gives CDR1 LGHNA, CDR2 YSLEER. This CDR3 comprises 15 residues. Here the CDR3 DNA reads TGCGCCAGCAGCCAAGGGGGAGGGGTACCGGGGGAGCTGTTTTTT. This codes for CASSQGGGVPGELFF.

J is TRBJ1-1 and V is TRBV5-4; D call uncertain. V was cut by 0 bases and J by 4 bases, with 7 bases left in between. CDR3 length equals 13 residues. Germline V gene lookup returns CDR1 SGHNT and CDR2 YYREEE (reference sequence). The CDR3 region is CASSLAGITEAFF. CDR3 DNA: TGTGCCAGCAGCTTGGCGGGGATCACTGAAGCTTTCTTT.